This T cell receptor (beta chain) appears in the sequencing data of a study of CD8 T cells in Susac syndrome. Sequencing of TCR beta was carried out in blood CD8+ and CD4+ T cells. Germline CDR1 MNHEY, CDR2 SMNVEV (reference sequence). The V end lost 10 bases, the J end lost 7 bases, and 16 bases lay between the germline ends. The length of the CDR3 is 13 residues. Random-hexamer reverse transcription was applied to about 0.5 to 1 ug RNA. An immunoSEQ multiplex PCR amplified TCR beta CDR3 over 54 Vbeta and 13 Jbeta. TCRdb redid the calling of the immunoSEQ multiplex PCR reads with MiXCR, one entry per CDR3 protein. The sample lists fewer than 300,000 distinct CDR3 sequences, about 85% occurring once. This clonotype has more than one count but fewer than ten.

The chain is built from TRBV27 and TRBJ1-4, with a possible D match to TRBD1 (5 bases). The sequenced sample consisted of CD8+ T cells from PBMCs. The source of this sequence is a human donor with multiple sclerosis. The CDR3 nucleotides read TGTGCCACCACTGGGGCTCTCGGTGAAAAACTGTTTTTT. This gives the protein CATTGALGEKLFF.